The clone carrying this TCR beta chain was counted only a few times. In the source study's methods: By means of reference gene primer amplification, nucleated cell counts were estimated. Sequenced by immunoSEQ multiplex PCR; TCRdb stores in-frame clones only, minus some. V and J calls and clone size follow that table, whereas D and trimming were derived from the DNA. The sample records around 58,000 clones, about nine tenths being singletons. The data derive from a study of blood T cell repertoires in COVID-19. Study-wide background: Samples came from the United States, Italy and Spain, spanning acute and convalescent COVID-19. From T cells, B-cell-depleted T cells, or PBMCs came the material, which was cDNA or gDNA.

CDR3 size: 14 residues. Germline V lookup: CDR1 LNHDA, CDR2 SQIVND (reference sequence). The V and J ends lost 5 bases and 5 bases respectively, with 13 bases between them. Sample: peripheral blood. The sequence derives from a woman in her sixties with active or convalescent COVID-19. The chain links TRBV19 to TRBJ1-5; unclear D gene. In nucleotides, the CDR3 is TGTGCCAGTAGTTACGCGGCAGATTATCAGCCCCAGCATTTT. Its translation is CASSYAADYQPQHF.